The 25 T cell receptor beta chains reported below all come from one sample, sequenced in a study of T cells in Graves' hyperthyroidism and ophthalmopathy. Using RNA transcripts as the source, TCR beta CDR3 regions were amplified. First-round RT-PCR of the TCR CDR3 relied on the HTBI primer set. TCRdb used MiXCR to reprocess the multiplex PCR reads, holding one entry per CDR3 protein. This sample yields 490,000 or so distinct CDR3 sequences, of which 22% are seen a single time; about 49% belongs to the top ten. Sequencing was performed on blood. All receptors come from a woman aged 65 to 85 with Graves' ophthalmopathy.

V is TRBV12-3 or TRBV12-4 and J is TRBJ1-1, with 8 nucleotides matching TRBD1. The CDR3 extends over 17 amino acids. The J segment lost 0 bases and the V segment lost 5 bases, leaving 11 bases of the junction unmatched. The CDR3 reads CASSMGAGGLVNTEAFF. CDR3 in DNA: TGTGCCAGCAGTATGGGGGCAGGGGGCTTGGTGAACACTGAAGCTTTCTTT.

Regarding this clonotype: A much bigger clone sits one base away, suggesting this may be a read error. This chain uses TRBV24-1 with TRBJ2-3, with a tentative D call TRBD1 (5 bases). The CDR3 runs to 16 residues. Germline CDR1 reads KGHDR; CDR2 reads SFDVKD. The CDR3 DNA reads TGTGCCACCAGTGATTTGCCCAGCCGAGAGACAGATATGCAGTATTTT. It specifies CATSDLPSRETDMQYF.

In this sample, this clonotype turned up many times. This chain uses TRBV7-2 with TRBJ2-1; 8 nucleotides line up with TRBD2. This CDR3 is built from 15 residues. Losses at the gene ends were 4 bases for V and 4 bases for J; bases not matched to a gene: 6. Germline V CDR1 and CDR2: SGHTA, FQGNSA. CDR3 sequence reads: CASSWGLAGYNEQFF. CDR3 coding DNA: TGTGCCAGCAGCTGGGGGCTAGCGGGTTACAATGAGCAGTTCTTC.

At least ten counts were recorded for this clonotype. V usage is TRBV6-1 and J usage is TRBJ2-5; D uncertain. V lost 5 bases and J 5 bases, leaving 9 bases between the germline ends. The CDR3 length is 12 residues. Germline V gene data show CDR1 as MNHNS and CDR2 as SASEGT. This chain's CDR3 is CASSSDRETQYF. The CDR3 nucleotides read TGTGCCAGCAGTTCGGATAGGGAGACCCAGTACTTC.

This clonotype was seen ten or more times. V gene TRBV27 combines with J gene TRBJ2-7, with D possibly being TRBD1 (5 bases). This CDR3 has 15 amino acids. The germline V and J ends were trimmed by 5 bases and 3 bases, with 17 bases remaining between them. Germline CDR1 MNHEY, CDR2 SMNVEV (reference sequence). The CDR3 coding sequence is TGTGCCAGCAGTCACCATTTCCAGGGTATCTACGAGCAGTACTTC. Translating gives CASSHHFQGIYEQYF.

CDR3 in amino acids: CASSPPDRAVGNEQFF. The CDR3 nucleotides are TGTGCCAGCTCACCACCTGACAGGGCAGTCGGCAATGAGCAGTTCTTC. The rearrangement links TRBV18 to TRBJ2-1, with 7 bases identical to TRBD1. The CDR3 length is 16 residues. CDR1 and CDR2 from the germline V gene are KGHSH and LQKENI. Losses at the gene ends were 0 bases for V and 6 bases for J; bases not matched to a gene: 8.

The chain is built from TRBV7-9 and TRBJ2-6; D is possibly TRBD2 (5 bases). The germline V and J ends were trimmed by 2 bases and 2 bases, with 7 bases remaining between them. There are 15 residues in the CDR3. Looked up from germline, CDR1 is SEHNR and CDR2 is FQNEAQ (reference sequence). In DNA form, the CDR3 reads TGTGCCAGCAGCTTAAAACTAGCTGGGGCCAACGTCCTGACTTTC. It codes for CASSLKLAGANVLTF.

The V call is TRBV20-1, the J call TRBJ2-3; 10 positions match TRBD1. V was pared by 7 bases and J by 4 bases, with 5 bases of the junction left unmatched. The CDR3 spans 13 residues. Germline CDR1 DFQATT, CDR2 SNEGSKA (reference sequence). CDR3 DNA: TGCAGTGTTAAGACAGGGGGCGCAGATACGCAGTATTTT. This gives the protein CSVKTGGADTQYF.

This clonotype was counted only a few times. This chain links TRBV12-3 or TRBV12-4 with TRBJ2-5; tentatively, D is TRBD2 (6 bases). The germline V and J ends were trimmed by 6 bases and 0 bases, with 11 bases remaining between them. The CDR3 consists of 14 residues. The CDR3 reads CASSLGGHQETQYF. The CDR3 bases are TGTGCCAGCAGCCTGGGGGGACACCAAGAGACCCAGTACTTC.

The gene calls are TRBV19 and TRBJ2-3; TRBD2 agrees at 9 bases. Losses at the gene ends were 7 bases for V and 6 bases for J; bases not matched to a gene: 11. The CDR3 contains 15 residues. Germline-derived CDR1 and CDR2 are LNHDA and SQIVND (reference sequence). The CDR3, as DNA: TGTGCCAGTAACTGGCTAGCGGGATCATCGGATACGCAGTATTTT. Translating it yields CASNWLAGSSDTQYF.

V and J are TRBV19 and TRBJ1-2, with TRBD1 identical over 9 bases. V was clipped by 6 bases and J by 6 bases; unmatched bases: 5. Germline-derived CDR1 and CDR2 are LNHDA and SQIVND (reference sequence). CDR3 size: 13 residues. CDR3 residues: CASRAGTGHGYTF. The DNA of the CDR3 is TGTGCCAGTAGAGCCGGGACAGGGCATGGCTACACCTTC.

This clonotype has a count of ten or more. The chain couples TRBV7-2 to TRBJ2-1; D unresolved. Trimming cost V 1 base and J 3 bases, with 4 bases left between them. This CDR3 has 13 amino acids. Germline V gene data show CDR1 as SGHTA and CDR2 as FQGNSA. The CDR3 sequence is CASSLVFYNEQFF. The CDR3, as DNA: TGTGCCAGCAGCTTAGTGTTCTACAATGAGCAGTTCTTC.

This clonotype was seen a few times. V and J are TRBV19 and TRBJ2-1; D ambiguous. Germline V gene data show CDR1 as LNHDA and CDR2 as SQIVND (reference sequence). This CDR3 contains 13 residues. V was pared by 9 bases and J by 0 bases, with 9 bases between. This CDR3 is CASGVSSYNEQFF. The DNA of the CDR3 is TGTGCCAGCGGAGTGAGCTCCTACAATGAGCAGTTCTTC.

The CDR3 bases are TGTGCCAGCACCCCGGGATTTTCTGGCAATCAGCCCCAGCATTTT. Protein product: CASTPGFSGNQPQHF. The chain is built from TRBV6-1 and TRBJ1-5; D unresolved. Trimming shortened V by 7 bases and J by 2 bases, and 15 bases separated the two germline ends. This CDR3 comprises 15 residues. From germline, CDR1 is MNHNS and CDR2 SASEGT.

This clonotype was seen only a few times. The chain uses TRBV27 and TRBJ2-3; 12 bases agree with TRBD2. The V gene end was trimmed by 5 bases and the J gene end by 10 bases; junction bases not matched to a gene: 7. The germline gives CDR1 MNHEY, CDR2 SMNVEV (reference sequence). CDR3 length equals 14 residues. The CDR3 nucleotides are TGTGCCAGCAGTCGACTAGCGGGAGAGGTGGCGCAGTATTTT. Translation gives CASSRLAGEVAQYF.

The chain links TRBV6-1 to TRBJ2-1; 9 bases line up with TRBD2. With V trimmed by 7 bases and J by 1 base, 8 bases remained unmatched. CDR3 size: 16 residues. Germline CDR1 is MNHNS and CDR2 is SASEGT. CDR3 nucleotides: TGTGCCAGCACCTACAGACTAGCGGCTTCCTACAATGAGCAGTTCTTC. As protein: CASTYRLAASYNEQFF.

Worth noting for this clonotype: One end of the junction is discordant with germline, which a read error may explain. CDR3 in amino acids: CSVEEGTNTEALF. The CDR3 DNA reads TGCAGCGTTGAAGAGGGGACCAACACTGAAGCTCTCTTT. The chain recombines TRBV29-1 with TRBJ1-1; a possible D gene is TRBD1 (5 bases). CDR1 SQVTM and CDR2 ANQGSEA come from the germline V gene. This CDR3 comprises 13 residues.

This clonotype has ten or more counts. The genes are TRBV24-1 and TRBJ2-7; TRBD1 might be the D (6 bases). V was clipped by 3 bases and J by 4 bases, with 15 bases between them. Per germline, CDR1 KGHDR and CDR2 SFDVKD. The CDR3 contains 15 residues. CDR3 nucleotides: TGTGCCACCAGTGATGGTGGCAGGGGTCGGTACGAGCAGTACTTC. This encodes CATSDGGRGRYEQYF.

This clonotype occurred a few times. The gene calls are TRBV29-1 and TRBJ1-2, with 8 bases fitting TRBD1. Germline lookup yields CDR1 SQVTM and CDR2 ANQGSEA. Germline trimming cut 4 bases from V and 3 bases from J; bases unmatched to any gene: 4. CDR3 length: 13 residues. The CDR3 sequence: CSVGQGRDYGYTF. The CDR3, as DNA: TGCAGCGTTGGACAGGGGAGGGACTATGGCTACACCTTC. The entire variable domain, with the rest obtained from reference TRBV29-1 and TRBJ1-2, is as follows: SAVISQKPSRDICQRGTSLTIQCQVDSQVTMMFWYRQQPGQSLTLIATANQGSEATYESGFVIDKFPISRPNLTFSTLTVSNMSPEDSSIYLCSVGQGRDYGYTFGSGTRLTVV.

The table lists this clonotype with a few counts. V is TRBV29-1 and J is TRBJ2-3; possible D gene TRBD1, 5 bases. Germline V CDR1 and CDR2: SQVTM, ANQGSEA. The CDR3 length is 12 residues. Trimming took off 6 bases at V and 0 bases at J, with 7 bases between the two ends. CDR3 DNA sequence: TGCAGCGTGACAGTCAGCACAGATACGCAGTATTTT. Its translation: CSVTVSTDTQYF.

This rearrangement joins TRBV4-1 to TRBJ2-3, with D perhaps given as TRBD1 or TRBD2 (5 bases each). This CDR3 is built from 14 residues. The V gene lost 3 bases and the J gene lost 2 bases, with 9 bases spanning the gap. Looked up from germline, CDR1 is MGHRA and CDR2 is YSYEKL. CDR3 sequence (DNA): TGCGCCAGCAGCCAGGGACCGTTCACAGATACGCAGTATTTT. It is translated as CASSQGPFTDTQYF.

The sample holds a few counts of this clonotype. The junction and the germline gene differ at one end; a read error may be behind it. The chain is built from TRBV7-7 and TRBJ2-1; TRBD2 aligns across 8 bases. CDR1 SSHAT and CDR2 FNYEAQ come from the germline V gene (reference sequence). There are 14 residues in the CDR3. The CDR3 DNA sequence: TGTGCTAGCAGCCCTGAACTAGCGGCGAATGAGCAGTTCTTC. Amino acid sequence: CASSPELAANEQFF.

The gene calls are TRBV28 and TRBJ1-2; D not certain. V was clipped by 5 bases and J by 5 bases, with 15 bases between them. The V gene's germline CDR1 is MDHEN and CDR2 SYDVKM. The CDR3 extends over 14 amino acids. The CDR3 nucleotides are TGTGCCAGCAGTACCGGACCGTCCGGTTATGGCTACACCTTC. Translating it yields CASSTGPSGYGYTF.

The chain uses TRBV20-1 and TRBJ2-1, with D perhaps matching TRBD1 or TRBD2 (7 bases each). Germline-derived CDR1 and CDR2 are DFQATT and SNEGSKA (reference sequence). V was cut by 1 base and J by 6 bases, with 16 bases left in between. The CDR3 sequence is 15 residues long. The CDR3 DNA reads as TGCAGTGCTAGAGGAGGGGAGGGGGCCTCCAATGAGCAGTTCTTC. Protein sequence: CSARGGEGASNEQFF.

The chain recombines TRBV27 with TRBJ2-7; 7 bases line up with TRBD2. The CDR3 totals 15 residues. With 4 bases clipped from V and 0 bases from J, the junction kept 6 bases outside the gene matches. Germline V gene data show CDR1 as MNHEY and CDR2 as SMNVEV (reference sequence). CDR3 sequence reads: CASSWGLPDSYEQYF. As DNA, the CDR3 is TGTGCCAGCAGTTGGGGACTACCGGACTCCTACGAGCAGTACTTC.